This T cell receptor (beta chain) comes out of a study of blood T cell repertoires in COVID-19. Overall study context: The samples span acute and convalescent COVID-19 from the United States, Italy and Spain.

In the original processing: Estimates of nucleated cell counts were drawn from the amplification of reference gene primers. Sequenced by immunoSEQ multiplex PCR; TCRdb stores in-frame clones only, minus some. The V and J calls and clone size were taken over from that table, and D and trimming were inferred from the DNA. The sample has about 38,000 clones; over 80% are singletons. The CDR3 runs to 15 residues. CDR1 SGHRS and CDR2 YFSETQ come from the germline V gene. Trimming removed 2 bases at V and 6 bases at J, with 16 bases between. The sequence was obtained from a man aged 50 to 60 with active COVID-19. V is TRBV5-1 and J is TRBJ2-3; D is uncertain. Sequenced input: peripheral blood. The DNA for the CDR3 is TGCGCCAGCAGCTTCACAGACCCGCTTCAGGATACGCAGTATTTT. It translates to CASSFTDPLQDTQYF. Full variable domain (outside the CDR3, taken from reference TRBV5-1 and TRBJ2-3): KAGVTQTPRYLIKTRGQQVTLSCSPISGHRSVSWYQQTPGQGLQFLFEYFSETQRNKGNFPGRFSGRQFSNSRSEMNVSTLELGDSALYLCASSFTDPLQDTQYFGPGTRLTVL.